These 21 T cell receptor beta chains were all obtained from the same sample, sequenced in a study of PD-1 blockade in mismatch repair-deficient tumors. TCRdb's table, derived via immunoSEQ multiplex PCR, lists solely in-frame clones and lacks some. The profile shows roughly 38,000 clones, 80% to 85% of them singletons. The sample here was PBMCs, taken around 40 weeks after starting pembrolizumab. The source is an adult with mismatch repair-deficient cancer.

A single count supports this clone. This sequence joins TRBV18 and TRBJ2-7; weak D call: TRBD1 (6 bases). Deletions cut 6 bases from V and 4 bases from J, with 16 bases between. The CDR3 extends over 14 amino acids. Germline CDR1 is KGHSH and CDR2 is LQKENI. The CDR3 DNA is TGTGCCAGCTCGTCCGGACAGACTTCTTACGAGCAGTACTTC. It translates to CASSSGQTSYEQYF.

The chain links TRBV9 to TRBJ2-1; 12 nucleotides align to TRBD2. With 3 bases clipped from V and 4 bases from J, the junction kept 5 bases outside the gene matches. This CDR3 has 16 residues. CDR1 is SGDLS and CDR2 is YYNGEE in the germline V gene. The DNA of the CDR3 is TGTGCCAGCAGCGGACTAGCGGGAGATGGTTACAATGAGCAGTTCTTC. Its translation: CASSGLAGDGYNEQFF.

The genes are TRBV4-1 and TRBJ2-7; 8 bases match TRBD2. The CDR3 has 19 amino acids. J gave up 0 bases and V 1 base, and 14 bases lay outside the gene matches. Germline V gives CDR1 MGHRA, CDR2 YSYEKL. Here the CDR3 reads CASSQVVPSGQRGSYEQYF. Written as DNA, the CDR3 is TGCGCCAGCAGCCAAGTTGTGCCTAGCGGGCAACGGGGCTCCTACGAGCAGTACTTC.

The rearrangement uses TRBV6-1 and TRBJ2-5; 10 nucleotides agree with TRBD2. The CDR3 length is 16 residues. J was trimmed by 5 bases and V by 2 bases; bases with no gene match: 8. From germline, CDR1 is MNHNS and CDR2 SASEGT. The chain's CDR3 is CASSELSGRASETQYF. The CDR3, as DNA: TGTGCCAGCAGTGAATTGAGCGGGAGGGCTAGTGAGACCCAGTACTTC.

The rearrangement links TRBV5-1 to TRBJ2-1, with D tentatively TRBD2 (6 bases). The CDR3 length is 13 residues. V shed 4 bases and J shed 7 bases, with 12 bases lying between them. The V gene's germline CDR1 is SGHRS and CDR2 YFSETQ. The CDR3 DNA reads TGCGCCAGCAGCAACCGGGACTTTAATGAGCAGTTCTTC. Protein: CASSNRDFNEQFF.

The gene calls are TRBV5-1 and TRBJ2-3; D may be TRBD1 (5 bases). The germline CDR1 and CDR2 sequences are SGHRS and YFSETQ. This CDR3 region has 17 residues. Trimming removed 7 bases at V and 0 bases at J, with 21 bases between. CDR3 region: CASSWQGALLSTDTQYF. For the CDR3, the DNA is TGCGCCAGCTCGTGGCAGGGTGCTCTTTTAAGCACAGATACGCAGTATTTT.

The J gene is TRBJ1-1, the V gene TRBV10-2; D is undetermined. The CDR3 loop spans 12 amino acids. Per the germline V gene, CDR1 is WSHSY and CDR2 is SAAADI. The ends were cut back, 8 bases at V and 2 bases at J, with 9 bases in the middle. CDR3 sequence (DNA): TGCGCCAGCTCCCCCCTTAACACTGAAGCTTTCTTT. It encodes CASSPLNTEAFF.

This clone was seen only a few times. The V call is TRBV7-3, the J call TRBJ2-2, with D unresolved. Germline loops: CDR1 SGHTA, CDR2 FQGTGA. The CDR3 runs 14 residues. Trimming left V 5 bases short and J 1 base short, with 8 bases between. The CDR3 protein is CASSTKRNTGELFF. In DNA, the CDR3 is TGTGCCAGCAGCACAAAAAGGAACACCGGGGAGCTGTTTTTT.

The J gene is TRBJ2-1, the V gene TRBV7-9; 11 bases are shared with TRBD2. This CDR3 region has 15 residues. CDR1 and CDR2 from the germline V gene are SEHNR and FQNEAQ (reference sequence). V was clipped by 8 bases and J by 1 base; unmatched bases: 4. CDR3 region: CASLSGRASYNEQFF. In DNA, the CDR3 is TGTGCCAGCCTTAGCGGGAGGGCGTCCTACAATGAGCAGTTCTTC.

This clone has just a few counts. J is TRBJ2-7 and V is TRBV27; the match to TRBD2 covers 11 bases. Germline V lookup: CDR1 MNHEY, CDR2 SMNVEV (reference sequence). With 4 bases clipped from V and 4 bases from J, the junction kept 9 bases outside the gene matches. The CDR3 runs 16 residues. Here the CDR3 reads CASSSLTSGNLYEQYF. CDR3 DNA: TGTGCCAGCAGTTCCTTGACTAGCGGGAACCTATACGAGCAGTACTTC.

This clone was detected only a few times. The rearrangement links TRBV28 to TRBJ2-7; the match to TRBD2 covers 7 bases. Per germline, CDR1 MDHEN and CDR2 SYDVKM. The CDR3 spans 15 residues. V shed 5 bases, J shed 2 bases, and the junction held 9 bases outside the gene matches. CDR3 loop: CASSPAGADPYEQYF. The CDR3 DNA sequence: TGTGCCAGCAGTCCGGCGGGAGCCGACCCCTACGAGCAGTACTTC.

The V and J genes are TRBV5-1 and TRBJ2-7; the match to TRBD1 covers 7 bases. Germline V lookup: CDR1 SGHRS, CDR2 YFSETQ. There are 14 residues in the CDR3. After removal of 5 bases from V and 3 bases from J, the junction contained 8 bases not matched to a gene. The CDR3 coding sequence is TGCGCCAGCAGAAGGACAGGACCGCACTACGAGCAGTACTTC. Translation gives CASRRTGPHYEQYF.

The genes are TRBV4-1 and TRBJ2-5, with a weak D call TRBD1 (6 bases). V was shortened by 4 bases and J by 1 base, with 13 bases between the two germline ends. The germline gives CDR1 MGHRA, CDR2 YSYEKL. The length of the CDR3 is 15 residues. CDR3 DNA sequence: TGCGCCAGCAGCCCAGATGACAGGAGCCAAGAGACCCAGTACTTC. Its protein is CASSPDDRSQETQYF.

The chain combines TRBV11-3 with TRBJ2-7, with 8 bases aligning to TRBD2. The CDR3 is made up of 15 amino acids. The junction had 8 bases not matched to a gene; V was cut back by 4 bases and J by 3 bases. In germline, CDR1 is SGHNT, CDR2 YENEEA. CDR3 sequence: CASSSLRAGDYEQYF. The CDR3 DNA sequence: TGTGCCAGCAGCTCACTGAGAGCGGGGGACTACGAGCAGTACTTC.

The J gene is TRBJ2-2, the V gene TRBV27, with TRBD2 matching over 16 bases. Germline-derived CDR1 and CDR2 are MNHEY and SMNVEV (reference sequence). The length of the CDR3 is 17 residues. J lost 8 bases, V lost 5 bases, and 8 bases had no gene match. CDR3: CASSGTSGRALMGELFF. CDR3 bases: TGTGCCAGCAGTGGGACTAGCGGGAGGGCCCTCATGGGGGAGCTGTTTTTT.

This chain uses TRBV11-1 with TRBJ2-3, with 9 positions matching TRBD2. The germline gives CDR1 SGHAT, CDR2 FQDESV (reference sequence). This CDR3 is built from 15 residues. With V trimmed by 5 bases and J by 2 bases, 5 bases remained unmatched. CDR3 sequence (DNA): TGTGCCAGCAGCCATAGCGGGAGACTCACAGATACGCAGTATTTT. This sequence encodes CASSHSGRLTDTQYF.

The V call is TRBV6-5, the J call TRBJ1-3; no firm D call. Trimming removed 7 bases from V and 0 bases from J, with 7 bases in between. Per the germline V gene, CDR1 is MNHEY and CDR2 is SVGAGI. The CDR3 runs to 13 residues. The CDR3 DNA sequence: TGTGCCAGCAAAGGAGGCTCTGGAAACACCATATATTTT. It encodes CASKGGSGNTIYF.

CDR3 DNA sequence: TGTGCCAGCAGCTCCGGGACTAGCGGGATAAAGTACTTC. Amino acids: CASSSGTSGIKYF. The genes are TRBV11-3 and TRBJ2-7; 13 positions agree with TRBD2. Germline V gene lookup returns CDR1 SGHNT and CDR2 YENEEA. The CDR3 is 13 residues long. Trimming took 4 bases from V and 11 from J; bases not matched to a gene: 5. Together with reference TRBV11-3 and TRBJ2-7, the CDR3 gives the full variable domain: EAGVVQSPRYKIIEKKQPVAFWCNPISGHNTLYWYLQNLGQGPELLIRYENEEAVDDSQLPKDRFSAERLKGVDSTLKIQPAELGDSAVYLCASSSGTSGIKYFGPGTRLTVT.

The V and J genes are TRBV6-5 and TRBJ1-2; the D gene is possibly TRBD1 (6 bases). The length of the CDR3 is 14 residues. Trimming left V 2 bases short and J 4 bases short, with 11 bases between. CDR1 is MNHEY, CDR2 SVGAGI, per germline. The CDR3 bases are TGTGCCAGCAGTTACAATGGGGGCGTCTATGGCTACACCTTC. Its translation is CASSYNGGVYGYTF.

This chain joins TRBV28 and TRBJ2-7, with TRBD1 as a possible D gene (7 bases). The CDR3 is 14 amino acids. Trimming removed 3 bases at V and 3 bases at J, with 12 bases between. Germline V lookup: CDR1 MDHEN, CDR2 SYDVKM. The CDR3 DNA is TGTGCCAGCAGTTTTTGGCAGGGGGGCTACGAGCAGTACTTC. Amino acid sequence: CASSFWQGGYEQYF.

The chain employs TRBV4-2 and TRBJ2-1; 13 bases match TRBD2. There are 17 residues in the CDR3. The V segment lost 2 bases and the J segment 5 bases; nucleotides outside the gene matches: 6. Per germline, CDR1 LGHNA and CDR2 YNFKEQ. CDR3 loop: CASSQHSGTSGNNEQFF. CDR3 coding DNA: TGTGCCAGCAGCCAACATTCCGGGACTAGCGGGAACAATGAGCAGTTCTTC.